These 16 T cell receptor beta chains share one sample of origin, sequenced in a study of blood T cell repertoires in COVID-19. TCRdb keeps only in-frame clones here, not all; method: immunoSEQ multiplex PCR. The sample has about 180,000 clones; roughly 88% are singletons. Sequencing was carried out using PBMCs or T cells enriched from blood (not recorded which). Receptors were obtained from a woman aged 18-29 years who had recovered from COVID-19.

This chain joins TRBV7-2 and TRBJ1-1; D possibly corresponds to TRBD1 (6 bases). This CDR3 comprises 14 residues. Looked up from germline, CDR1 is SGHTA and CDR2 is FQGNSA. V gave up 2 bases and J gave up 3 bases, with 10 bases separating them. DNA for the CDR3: TGTGCCAGCAGCTTAATAAACAGGGACACTGAAGCTTTCTTT. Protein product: CASSLINRDTEAFF.

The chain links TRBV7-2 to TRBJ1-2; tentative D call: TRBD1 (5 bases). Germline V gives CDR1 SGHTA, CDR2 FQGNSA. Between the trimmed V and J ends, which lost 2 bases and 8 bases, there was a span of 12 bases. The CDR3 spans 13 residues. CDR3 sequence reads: CASSLQGREGYTF. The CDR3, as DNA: TGTGCCAGCAGCTTACAGGGTCGGGAGGGCTACACCTTC. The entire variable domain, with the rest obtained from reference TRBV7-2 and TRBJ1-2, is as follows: GAGVSQSPSNKVTEKGKDVELRCDPISGHTALYWYRQSLGQGLEFLIYFQGNSAPDKSGLPSDRFSAERTGGSVSTLTIQRTQQEDSAVYLCASSLQGREGYTFGSGTRLTVV.

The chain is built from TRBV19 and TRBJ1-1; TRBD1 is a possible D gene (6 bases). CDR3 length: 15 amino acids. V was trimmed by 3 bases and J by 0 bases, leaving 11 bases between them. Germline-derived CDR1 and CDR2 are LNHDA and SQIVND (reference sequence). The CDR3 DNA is TGTGCCAGTAGTATGGGAGGGGGAATGAACACTGAAGCTTTCTTT. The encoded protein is CASSMGGGMNTEAFF.

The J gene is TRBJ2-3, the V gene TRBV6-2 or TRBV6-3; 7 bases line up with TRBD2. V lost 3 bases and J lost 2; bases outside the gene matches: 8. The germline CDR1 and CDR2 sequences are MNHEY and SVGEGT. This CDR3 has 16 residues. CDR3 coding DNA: TGTGCCAGCAGTTATCGTACGGGGACTAACACAGATACGCAGTATTTT. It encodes CASSYRTGTNTDTQYF.

The CDR3 protein is CASSLAYTGGAWCYEQYF. The CDR3 DNA reads as TGTGCCAGCAGCTTGGCCTATACCGGGGGGGCCTGGTGCTACGAGCAGTACTTC. This chain uses TRBV11-3 with TRBJ2-7, with 8 bases aligning to TRBD2. V trimming: 3 bases; J trimming: 3 bases; junction bases outside the gene matches: 16. Germline V lookup: CDR1 SGHNT, CDR2 YENEEA. The CDR3 length is 18 residues.

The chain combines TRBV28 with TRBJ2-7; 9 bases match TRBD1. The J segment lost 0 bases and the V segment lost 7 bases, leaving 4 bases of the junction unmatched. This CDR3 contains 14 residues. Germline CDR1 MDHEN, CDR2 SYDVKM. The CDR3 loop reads CASTTGGFSYEQYF. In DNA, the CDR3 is TGTGCCAGCACGACAGGGGGGTTCTCCTACGAGCAGTACTTC.

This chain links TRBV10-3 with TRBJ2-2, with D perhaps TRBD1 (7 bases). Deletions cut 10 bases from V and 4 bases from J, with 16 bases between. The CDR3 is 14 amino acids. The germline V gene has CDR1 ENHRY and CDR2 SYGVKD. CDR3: CASGTDQTTGELFF. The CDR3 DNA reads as TGTGCCAGCGGGACAGACCAAACCACCGGGGAGCTGTTTTTT.

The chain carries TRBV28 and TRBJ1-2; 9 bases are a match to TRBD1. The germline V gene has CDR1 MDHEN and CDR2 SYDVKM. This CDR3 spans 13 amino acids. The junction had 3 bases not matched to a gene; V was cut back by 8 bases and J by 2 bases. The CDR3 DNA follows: TGTGCCAGCTCTGACAGGGGGAACTATGGCTACACCTTC. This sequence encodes CASSDRGNYGYTF.

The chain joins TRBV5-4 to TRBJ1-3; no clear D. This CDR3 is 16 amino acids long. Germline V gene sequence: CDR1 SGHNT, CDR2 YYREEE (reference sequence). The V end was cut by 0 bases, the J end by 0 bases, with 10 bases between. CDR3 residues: CASSLGGSDSGNTIYF. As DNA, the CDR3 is TGTGCCAGCAGCTTGGGCGGATCCGACTCTGGAAACACCATATATTTT.

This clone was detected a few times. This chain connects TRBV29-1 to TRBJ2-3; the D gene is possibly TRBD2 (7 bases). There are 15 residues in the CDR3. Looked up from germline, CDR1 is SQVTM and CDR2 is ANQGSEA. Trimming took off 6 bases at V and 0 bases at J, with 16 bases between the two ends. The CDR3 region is CSVSGGATSTDTQYF. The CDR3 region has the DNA TGCAGCGTCTCTGGGGGGGCGACTAGCACAGATACGCAGTATTTT.

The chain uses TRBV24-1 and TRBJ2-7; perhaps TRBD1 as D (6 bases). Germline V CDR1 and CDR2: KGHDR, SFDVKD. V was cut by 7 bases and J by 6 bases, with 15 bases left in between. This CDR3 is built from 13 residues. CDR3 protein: CATRDSETFEQYF. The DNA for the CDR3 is TGTGCCACCAGGGACAGTGAAACCTTCGAGCAGTACTTC.

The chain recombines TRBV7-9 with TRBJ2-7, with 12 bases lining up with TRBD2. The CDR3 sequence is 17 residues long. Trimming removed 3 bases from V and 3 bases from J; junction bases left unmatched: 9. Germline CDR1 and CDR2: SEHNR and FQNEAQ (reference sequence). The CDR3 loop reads CASSFSSGRAEGYEQYF. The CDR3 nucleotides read TGTGCCAGCAGCTTTTCTAGCGGGAGGGCCGAGGGCTACGAGCAGTACTTC.

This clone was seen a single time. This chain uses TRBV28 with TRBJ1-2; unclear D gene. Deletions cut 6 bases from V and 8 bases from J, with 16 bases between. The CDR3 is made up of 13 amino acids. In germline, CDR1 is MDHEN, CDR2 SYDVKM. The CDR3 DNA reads TGTGCCAGCAGGTCCCCCGCCTTTGAGGGCTACACCTTC. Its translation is CASRSPAFEGYTF.

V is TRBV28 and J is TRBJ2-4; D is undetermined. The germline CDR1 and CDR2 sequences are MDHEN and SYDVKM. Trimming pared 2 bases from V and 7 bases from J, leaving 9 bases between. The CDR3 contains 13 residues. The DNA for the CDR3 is TGTGCCAGCAGTTTAAGTCAACTCAACATTCAGTACTTC. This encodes CASSLSQLNIQYF. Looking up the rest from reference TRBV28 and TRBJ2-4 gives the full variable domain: DVKVTQSSRYLVKRTGEKVFLECVQDMDHENMFWYRQDPGLGLRLIYFSYDVKMKEKGDIPEGYSVSREKKERFSLILESASTNQTSMYLCASSLSQLNIQYFGAGTRLSVL.

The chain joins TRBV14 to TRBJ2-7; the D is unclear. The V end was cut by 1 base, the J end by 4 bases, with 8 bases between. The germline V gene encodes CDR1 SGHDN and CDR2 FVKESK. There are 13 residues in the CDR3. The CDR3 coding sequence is TGTGCCAGCAGCCAAGCGGTAGCTTACGAGCAGTACTTC. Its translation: CASSQAVAYEQYF.

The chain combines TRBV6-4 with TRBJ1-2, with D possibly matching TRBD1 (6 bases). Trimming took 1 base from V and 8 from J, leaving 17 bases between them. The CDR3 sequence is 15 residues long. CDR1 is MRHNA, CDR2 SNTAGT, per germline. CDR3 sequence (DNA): TGTGCCAGCAGTGACTGGGGGGGCCCGCGAAGCGGCTACACCTTC. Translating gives CASSDWGGPRSGYTF.